The 8 T cell receptor beta chains presented below share a single source sample, sequenced in a study of blood T cell repertoires in COVID-19. The data were produced by immunoSEQ multiplex PCR, yet TCRdb's version contains in-frame clones alone and is incomplete. Among some 160,000 clones listed, around 80% were seen once. The specimen sequenced was PBMCs or T cells enriched from blood (not recorded which). Receptor source: a woman aged 45-65 years who had recovered from COVID-19.

Of note for this clone: The junction shows a germline mismatch at one end, possibly a read error. The rearrangement links TRBV20-1 to TRBJ2-1; D perhaps matches TRBD1 (6 bases). The CDR3 is 11 residues long. CDR1 DFQATT and CDR2 SNEGSKA come from the germline V gene (reference sequence). Written as DNA, the CDR3 is TGCAGTGCCCGCAAAGAGGGCGAGGGGGTCTTC. Protein product: CSARKEGEGVF.

V usage is TRBV19 and J usage is TRBJ2-7; D gene ambiguous. The CDR3 extends over 11 amino acids. Germline V gives CDR1 LNHDA, CDR2 SQIVND (reference sequence). Deletions cut 5 bases from V and 4 bases from J, with 6 bases between. The CDR3 bases are TGTGCCAGTAGTCAGGCGTACGAGCAGTACTTC. Its protein is CASSQAYEQYF.

This chain links TRBV29-1 with TRBJ1-1, with a tentative D call TRBD1 (5 bases). V dropped 0 bases and J dropped 7 bases, with 12 bases sitting between them. Germline V CDR1 and CDR2: SQVTM, ANQGSEA. The CDR3 consists of 13 residues. This CDR3 is CSVEDLFRVEAFF. For the CDR3, the DNA is TGCAGCGTTGAAGATCTCTTCAGGGTTGAAGCTTTCTTT.

The J gene is TRBJ2-7, the V gene TRBV18, with a possible D match to TRBD2 (6 bases). The germline V gene encodes CDR1 KGHSH and CDR2 LQKENI. This CDR3 has 14 residues. V lost 6 bases, J lost 0 bases, and 12 bases lay in between. The CDR3, as DNA: TGTGCCAGCTCCCGGCGGGGTGACTCCTACGAGCAGTACTTC. As protein: CASSRRGDSYEQYF. Looking up the rest from reference TRBV18 and TRBJ2-7 gives the full variable domain: NAGVMQNPRHLVRRRGQEARLRCSPMKGHSHVYWYRQLPEEGLKFMVYLQKENIIDESGMPKERFSAEFPKEGPSILRIQQVVRGDSAAYFCASSRRGDSYEQYFGPGTRLTVT.

There are a few counts of this clone. This chain uses TRBV11-2 with TRBJ2-7, with 14 bases identical to TRBD2. V dropped 4 bases and J dropped 5; count of bases not matched to a gene: 10. CDR1 SGHAT and CDR2 FQNNGV come from the germline V gene. This CDR3 has 17 amino acids. The DNA of the CDR3 is TGTGCCAGCAGCTACGTTGGGACTAGCGGGAGAAACCACGAGCAGTACTTC. Protein product: CASSYVGTSGRNHEQYF.

This clone has more than one count but fewer than ten. The CDR3 reads CASSQHGLLSGNTIYF. CDR3 DNA: TGCGCCAGCAGCCAACACGGACTGCTCTCTGGAAACACCATATATTTT. V gene TRBV4-3 combines with J gene TRBJ1-3; D ambiguous. The CDR3 length is 16 residues. Germline V gives CDR1 LGHNA, CDR2 YSLEER. V was pared by 2 bases and J by 0 bases, with 11 bases between.

V is TRBV28 and J is TRBJ2-3, with 8 bases fitting TRBD2. The V gene end was trimmed by 8 bases and the J gene end by 6 bases; junction bases not matched to a gene: 13. The germline gives CDR1 MDHEN, CDR2 SYDVKM. The CDR3 runs to 15 residues. The CDR3 DNA is TGTGCCAGCCACCAGAGGGGACTAGGGGGTGATACGCAGTATTTT. Its translation: CASHQRGLGGDTQYF.

The chain links TRBV27 to TRBJ2-3; 14 bases map to TRBD2. Germline CDR1 MNHEY, CDR2 SMNVEV (reference sequence). V dropped 4 bases and J dropped 4; count of bases not matched to a gene: 4. CDR3 length equals 16 residues. The CDR3: CASSSSTSGGADTQYF. The CDR3 coding sequence is TGTGCCAGCAGTTCGTCGACTAGCGGGGGGGCAGATACGCAGTATTTT.